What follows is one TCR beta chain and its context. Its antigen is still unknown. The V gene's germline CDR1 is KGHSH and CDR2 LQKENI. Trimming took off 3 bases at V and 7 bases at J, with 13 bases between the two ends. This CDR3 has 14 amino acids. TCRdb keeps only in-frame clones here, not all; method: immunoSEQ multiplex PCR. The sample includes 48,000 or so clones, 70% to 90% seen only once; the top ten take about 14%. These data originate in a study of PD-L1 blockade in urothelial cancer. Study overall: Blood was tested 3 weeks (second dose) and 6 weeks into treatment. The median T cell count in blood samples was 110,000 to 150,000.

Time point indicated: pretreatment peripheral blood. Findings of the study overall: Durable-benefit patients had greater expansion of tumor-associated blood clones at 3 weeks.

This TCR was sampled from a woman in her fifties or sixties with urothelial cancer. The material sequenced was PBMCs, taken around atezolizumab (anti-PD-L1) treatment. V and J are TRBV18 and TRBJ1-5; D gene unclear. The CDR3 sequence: CASSPLREGQPQHF. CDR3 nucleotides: TGTGCCAGCTCACCCCTTCGGGAGGGCCAGCCCCAGCATTTT. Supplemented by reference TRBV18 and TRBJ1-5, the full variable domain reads NAGVMQNPRHLVRRRGQEARLRCSPMKGHSHVYWYRQLPEEGLKFMVYLQKENIIDESGMPKERFSAEFPKEGPSILRIQQVVRGDSAAYFCASSPLREGQPQHFGDGTRLSIL.